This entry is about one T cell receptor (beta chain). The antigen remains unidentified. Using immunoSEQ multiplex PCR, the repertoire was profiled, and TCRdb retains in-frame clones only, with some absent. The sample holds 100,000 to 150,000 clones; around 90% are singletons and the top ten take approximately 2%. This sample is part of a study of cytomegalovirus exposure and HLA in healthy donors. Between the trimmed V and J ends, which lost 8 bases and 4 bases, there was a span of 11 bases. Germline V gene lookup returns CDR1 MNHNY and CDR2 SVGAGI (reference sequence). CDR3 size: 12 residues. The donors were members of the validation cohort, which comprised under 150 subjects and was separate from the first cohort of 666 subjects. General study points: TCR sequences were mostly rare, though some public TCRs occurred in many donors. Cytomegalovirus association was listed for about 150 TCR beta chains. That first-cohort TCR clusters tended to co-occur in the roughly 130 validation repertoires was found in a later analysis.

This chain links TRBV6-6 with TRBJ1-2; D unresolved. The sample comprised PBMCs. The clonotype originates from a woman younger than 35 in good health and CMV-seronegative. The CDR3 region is CASARFGYGYTF. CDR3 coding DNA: TGTGCCAGCGCCAGATTTGGCTATGGCTACACCTTC.